Sequencing of this TCR beta chain was carried out in a study of T cell repertoires in cytomegalovirus infection. Looking at the study overall: CMV epitopes used comprised recently identified HLA-C-restricted ones and well-studied HLA-B-restricted ones. Based on public TCR beta signatures, there were indications of CMV infection and of a matching HLA type.

Study results and limitations: HLA-C-restricted CMV clonotypes gave the most frequent clonotype in two of eight donors. Carriers of CMV and the relevant HLA type were discriminated by public TCR beta frequency.

Regarding this clonotype: Antigen unknown.

The length of the CDR3 is 15 residues. The germline CDR1 and CDR2 sequences are KGHDR and SFDVKD. Trimming cost V 2 bases and J 7 bases, with 17 bases left between them. TCRdb re-derived calls from the reads in MiXCR, one entry per CDR3 protein. This sample carries 570,000 or so distinct CDR3 sequences, just under 40% of them seen once, and the ten largest clones take around 48%. The sequence was obtained from a human donor in good health (CMV status not recorded). Some clones in this sample may be carry-over from other donors' samples. This chain joins TRBV24-1 and TRBJ2-7; D possibly corresponds to TRBD2 (5 bases). The specimen was cultured PBMCs, collected from culture after CMV antigen stimulation. For the CDR3, the DNA is TGTGCCACCAGTGATTCGGGAAGCCCGAGTCGGGAGCAGTACTTC. Protein: CATSDSGSPSREQYF.